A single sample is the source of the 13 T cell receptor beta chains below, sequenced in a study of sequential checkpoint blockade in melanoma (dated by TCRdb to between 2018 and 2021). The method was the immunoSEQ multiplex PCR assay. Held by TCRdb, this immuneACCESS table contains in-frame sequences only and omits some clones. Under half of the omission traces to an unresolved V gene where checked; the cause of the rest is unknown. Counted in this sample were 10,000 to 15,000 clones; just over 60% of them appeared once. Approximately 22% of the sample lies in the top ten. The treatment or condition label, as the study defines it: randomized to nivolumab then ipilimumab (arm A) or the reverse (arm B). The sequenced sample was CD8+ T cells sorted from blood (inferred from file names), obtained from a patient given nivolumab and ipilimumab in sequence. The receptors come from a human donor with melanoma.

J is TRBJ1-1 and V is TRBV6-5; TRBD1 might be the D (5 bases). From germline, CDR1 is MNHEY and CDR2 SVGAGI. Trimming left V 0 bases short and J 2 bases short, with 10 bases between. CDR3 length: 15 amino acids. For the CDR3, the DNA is TGTGCCAGCAGTTACTCCGGGGGTGACAACACTGAAGCTTTCTTT. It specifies CASSYSGGDNTEAFF.

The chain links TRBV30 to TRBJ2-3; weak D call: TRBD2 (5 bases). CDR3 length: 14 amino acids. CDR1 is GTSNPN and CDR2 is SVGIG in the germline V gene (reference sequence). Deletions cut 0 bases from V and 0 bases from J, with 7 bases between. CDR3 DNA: TGTGCCTGGAGTGTAACTAGGAGCACAGATACGCAGTATTTT. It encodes CAWSVTRSTDTQYF.

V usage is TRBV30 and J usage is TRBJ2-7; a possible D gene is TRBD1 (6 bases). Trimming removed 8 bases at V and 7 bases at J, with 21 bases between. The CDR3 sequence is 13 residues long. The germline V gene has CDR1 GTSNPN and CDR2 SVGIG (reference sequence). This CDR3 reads CAGTRDNSEEQYF. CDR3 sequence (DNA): TGTGCCGGAACCCGGGACAACAGCGAGGAGCAGTACTTC.

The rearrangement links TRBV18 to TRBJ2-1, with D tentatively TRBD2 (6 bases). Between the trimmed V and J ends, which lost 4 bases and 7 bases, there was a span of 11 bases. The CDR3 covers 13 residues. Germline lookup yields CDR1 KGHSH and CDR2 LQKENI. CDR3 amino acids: CASSRASDNEQFF. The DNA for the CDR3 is TGTGCCAGCTCACGGGCTAGCGATAATGAGCAGTTCTTC.

The chain's CDR3 is CASSLAGGNEQYF. The DNA of the CDR3 is TGCGCCAGCAGCTTAGCGGGAGGGAACGAGCAGTACTTC. The J gene is TRBJ2-7, the V gene TRBV5-1; 10 nucleotides agree with TRBD2. J gave up 5 bases and V 2 bases, and 1 base lay outside the gene matches. CDR1 and CDR2 (germline): SGHRS, YFSETQ. The CDR3 length is 13 residues.

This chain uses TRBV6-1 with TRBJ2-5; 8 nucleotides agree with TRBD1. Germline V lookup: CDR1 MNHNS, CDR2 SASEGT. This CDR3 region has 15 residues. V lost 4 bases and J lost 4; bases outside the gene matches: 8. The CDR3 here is CASSVQGVEGETQYF. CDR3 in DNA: TGTGCCAGCAGTGTACAGGGGGTGGAGGGAGAGACCCAGTACTTC.

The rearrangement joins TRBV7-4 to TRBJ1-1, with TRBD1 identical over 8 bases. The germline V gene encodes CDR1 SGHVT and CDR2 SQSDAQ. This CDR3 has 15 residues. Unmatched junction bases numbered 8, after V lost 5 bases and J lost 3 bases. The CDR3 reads CASSKGLGQDTEAFF. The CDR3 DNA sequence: TGTGCCAGCAGCAAAGGACTGGGACAGGACACTGAAGCTTTCTTT.

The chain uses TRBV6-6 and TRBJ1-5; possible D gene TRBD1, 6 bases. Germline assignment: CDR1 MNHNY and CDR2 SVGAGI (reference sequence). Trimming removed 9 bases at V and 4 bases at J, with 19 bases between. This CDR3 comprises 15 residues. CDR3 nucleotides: TGTGCCAGTCAACGACAGGTGAAAGCAAATCAGCCCCAGCATTTT. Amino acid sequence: CASQRQVKANQPQHF.

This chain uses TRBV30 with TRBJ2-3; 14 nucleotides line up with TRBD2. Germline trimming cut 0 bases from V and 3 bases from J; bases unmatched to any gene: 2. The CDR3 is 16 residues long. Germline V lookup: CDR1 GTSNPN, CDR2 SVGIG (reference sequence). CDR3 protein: CAWSVTSGGATDTQYF. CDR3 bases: TGTGCCTGGAGTGTGACTAGCGGGGGGGCGACAGATACGCAGTATTTT.

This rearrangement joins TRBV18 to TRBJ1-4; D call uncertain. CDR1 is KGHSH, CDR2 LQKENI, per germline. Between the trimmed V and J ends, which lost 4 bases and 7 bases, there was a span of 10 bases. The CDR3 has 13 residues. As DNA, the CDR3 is TGTGCCAGCTCACTATCCGTGGCTGAAAAACTGTTTTTT. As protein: CASSLSVAEKLFF. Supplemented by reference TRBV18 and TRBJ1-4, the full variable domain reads NAGVMQNPRHLVRRRGQEARLRCSPMKGHSHVYWYRQLPEEGLKFMVYLQKENIIDESGMPKERFSAEFPKEGPSILRIQQVVRGDSAAYFCASSLSVAEKLFFGSGTQLSVL.

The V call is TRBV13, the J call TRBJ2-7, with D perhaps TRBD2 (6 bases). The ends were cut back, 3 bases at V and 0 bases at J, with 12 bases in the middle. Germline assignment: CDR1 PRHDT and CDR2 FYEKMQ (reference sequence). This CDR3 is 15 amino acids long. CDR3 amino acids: CASSFGRDPSYEQYF. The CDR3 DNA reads TGTGCCAGCAGCTTTGGGCGGGACCCCTCCTACGAGCAGTACTTC.

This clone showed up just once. The CDR3 coding sequence is TGTGCCAGCAGTGACGCAACTTCAGGTTCAACTAATGAAAAACTGTTTTTT. Its translation is CASSDATSGSTNEKLFF. This sequence joins TRBV6-4 and TRBJ1-4; D is undetermined. Germline V gene data show CDR1 as MRHNA and CDR2 as SNTAGT. The CDR3 runs 17 residues. Trimming removed 2 bases at V and 0 bases at J, with 13 bases between.

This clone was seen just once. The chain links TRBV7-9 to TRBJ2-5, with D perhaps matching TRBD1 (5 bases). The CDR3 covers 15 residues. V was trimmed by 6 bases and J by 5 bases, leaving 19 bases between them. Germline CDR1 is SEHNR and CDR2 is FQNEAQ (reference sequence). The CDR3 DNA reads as TGTGCCAGCAGTCCACAGGTCCCTCTCTTGGAGACCCAGTACTTC. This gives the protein CASSPQVPLLETQYF.